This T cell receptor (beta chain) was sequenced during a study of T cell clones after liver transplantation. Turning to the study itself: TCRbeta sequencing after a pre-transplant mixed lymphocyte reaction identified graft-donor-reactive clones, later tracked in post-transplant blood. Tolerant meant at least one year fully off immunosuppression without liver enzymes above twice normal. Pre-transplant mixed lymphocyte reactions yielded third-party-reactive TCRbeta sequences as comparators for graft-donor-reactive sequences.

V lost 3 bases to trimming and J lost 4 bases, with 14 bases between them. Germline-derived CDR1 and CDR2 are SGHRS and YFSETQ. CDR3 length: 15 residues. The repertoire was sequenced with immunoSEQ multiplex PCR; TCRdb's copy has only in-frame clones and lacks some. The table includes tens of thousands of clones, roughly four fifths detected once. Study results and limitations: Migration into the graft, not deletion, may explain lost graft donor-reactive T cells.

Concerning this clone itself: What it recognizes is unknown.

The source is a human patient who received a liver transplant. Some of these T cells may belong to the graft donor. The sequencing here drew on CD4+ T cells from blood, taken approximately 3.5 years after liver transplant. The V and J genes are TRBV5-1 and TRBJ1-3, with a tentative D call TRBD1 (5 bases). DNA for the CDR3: TGCGCCAGCAGCTCCCATGACAGTAAAGGAAACACCATATATTTT. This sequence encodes CASSSHDSKGNTIYF.